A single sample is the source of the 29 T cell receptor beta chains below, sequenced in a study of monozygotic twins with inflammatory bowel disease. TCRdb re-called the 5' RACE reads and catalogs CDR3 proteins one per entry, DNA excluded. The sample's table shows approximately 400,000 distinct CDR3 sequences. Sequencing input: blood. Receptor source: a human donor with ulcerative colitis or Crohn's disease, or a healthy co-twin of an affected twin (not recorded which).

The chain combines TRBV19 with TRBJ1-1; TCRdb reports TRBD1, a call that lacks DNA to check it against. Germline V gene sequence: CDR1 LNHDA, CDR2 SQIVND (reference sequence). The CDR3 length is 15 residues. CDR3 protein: CASSSPQGTHTEAFF. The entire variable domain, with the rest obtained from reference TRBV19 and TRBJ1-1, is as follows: DGGITQSPKYLFRKEGQNVTLSCEQNLNHDAMYWYRQDPGQGLRLIYYSQIVNDFQKGDIAEGYSVSREKKESFPLTVTSAQKNPTAFYLCASSSPQGTHTEAFFGQGTRLTVV.

The CDR3 region is CASSPHNSGPVHGYTF. The chain is built from TRBV5-1 and TRBJ1-2; TCRdb's D gene call, TRBD1, goes unchecked for lack of DNA. Germline CDR1 and CDR2: SGHRS and YFSETQ. This CDR3 is 16 amino acids long.

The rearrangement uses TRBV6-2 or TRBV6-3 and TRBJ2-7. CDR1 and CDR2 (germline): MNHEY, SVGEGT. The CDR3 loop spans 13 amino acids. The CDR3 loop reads CASSATANYEQYF.

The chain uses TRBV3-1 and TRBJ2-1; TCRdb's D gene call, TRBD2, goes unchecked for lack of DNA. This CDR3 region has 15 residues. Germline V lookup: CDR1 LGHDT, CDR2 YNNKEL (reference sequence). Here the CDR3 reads CASSQERRGLNEQFF.

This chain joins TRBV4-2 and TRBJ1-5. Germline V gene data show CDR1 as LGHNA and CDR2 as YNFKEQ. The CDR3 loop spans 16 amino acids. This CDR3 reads CASSQDLKYSNQPQHF.

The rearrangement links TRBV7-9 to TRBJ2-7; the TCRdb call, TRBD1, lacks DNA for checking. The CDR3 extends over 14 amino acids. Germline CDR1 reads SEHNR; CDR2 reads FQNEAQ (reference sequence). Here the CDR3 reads CASSLANRGYEQYF.

CDR3 sequence: CASRLRDSLQRTPPYGYTF. The genes are TRBV6-2 or TRBV6-3 and TRBJ1-2; the TRBD1 assignment by TCRdb is unverifiable without DNA. This CDR3 has 19 amino acids. CDR1 MNHEY and CDR2 SVGEGT come from the germline V gene.

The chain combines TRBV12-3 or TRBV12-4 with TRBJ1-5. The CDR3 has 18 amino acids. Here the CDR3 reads CASSLFFLMGRSRQPQHF.

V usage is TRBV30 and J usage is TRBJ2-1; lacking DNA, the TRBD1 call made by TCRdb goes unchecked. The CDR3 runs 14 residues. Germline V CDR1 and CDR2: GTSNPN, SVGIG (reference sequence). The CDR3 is CAWSEGTAYNEQFF.

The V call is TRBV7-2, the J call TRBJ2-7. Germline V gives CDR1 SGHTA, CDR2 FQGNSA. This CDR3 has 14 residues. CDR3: CASSLVGTTYEQYF.

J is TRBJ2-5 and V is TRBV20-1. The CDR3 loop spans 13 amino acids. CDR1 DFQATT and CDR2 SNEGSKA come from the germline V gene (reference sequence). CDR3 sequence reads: CSARTDFQETQYF.

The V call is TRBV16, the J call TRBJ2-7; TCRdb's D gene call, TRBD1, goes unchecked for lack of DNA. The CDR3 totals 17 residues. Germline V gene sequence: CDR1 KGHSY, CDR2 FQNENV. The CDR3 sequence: CASSQSRSRGNSYEQYF.

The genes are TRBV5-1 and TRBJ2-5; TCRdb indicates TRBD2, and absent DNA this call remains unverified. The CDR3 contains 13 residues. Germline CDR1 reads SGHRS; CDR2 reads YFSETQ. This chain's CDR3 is CASSELAWETQYF.

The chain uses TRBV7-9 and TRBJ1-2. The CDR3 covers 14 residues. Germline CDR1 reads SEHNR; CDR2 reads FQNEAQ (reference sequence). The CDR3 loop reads CASSLVDVNYGYTF.

This CDR3 is CSARVSVIRSTDTQYF. The gene calls are TRBV20-1 and TRBJ2-3; the D call of TRBD2 rests on TCRdb alone, since no DNA is present to check it. Germline V gives CDR1 DFQATT, CDR2 SNEGSKA (reference sequence). This CDR3 region has 16 residues.

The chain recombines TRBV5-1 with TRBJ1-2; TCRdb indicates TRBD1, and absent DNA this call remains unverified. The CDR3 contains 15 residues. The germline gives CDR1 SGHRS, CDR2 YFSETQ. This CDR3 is CASSLGLRDSYGYTF. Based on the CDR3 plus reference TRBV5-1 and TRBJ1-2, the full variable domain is KAGVTQTPRYLIKTRGQQVTLSCSPISGHRSVSWYQQTPGQGLQFLFEYFSETQRNKGNFPGRFSGRQFSNSRSEMNVSTLELGDSALYLCASSLGLRDSYGYTFGSGTRLTVV.

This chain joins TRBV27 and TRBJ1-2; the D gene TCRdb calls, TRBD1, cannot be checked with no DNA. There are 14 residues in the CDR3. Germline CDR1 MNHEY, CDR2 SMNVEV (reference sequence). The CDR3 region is CASSLLQGGYGYTF.

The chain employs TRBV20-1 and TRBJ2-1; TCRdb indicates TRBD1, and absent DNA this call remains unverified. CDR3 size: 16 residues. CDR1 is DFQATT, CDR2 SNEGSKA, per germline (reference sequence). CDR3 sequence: CSASRMDRVVYNEQFF.

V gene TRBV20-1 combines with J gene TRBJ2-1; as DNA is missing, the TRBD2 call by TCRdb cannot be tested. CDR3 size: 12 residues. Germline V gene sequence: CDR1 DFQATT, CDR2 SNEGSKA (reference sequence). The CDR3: CSARPGGNEQFF.

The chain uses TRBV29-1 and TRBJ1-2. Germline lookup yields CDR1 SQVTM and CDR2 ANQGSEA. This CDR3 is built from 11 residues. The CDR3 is CSVEWGPSSCF. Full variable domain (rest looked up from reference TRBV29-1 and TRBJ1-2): SAVISQKPSRDICQRGTSLTIQCQVDSQVTMMFWYRQQPGQSLTLIATANQGSEATYESGFVIDKFPISRPNLTFSTLTVSNMSPEDSSIYLCSVEWGPSSCFGSGTRLTVV.

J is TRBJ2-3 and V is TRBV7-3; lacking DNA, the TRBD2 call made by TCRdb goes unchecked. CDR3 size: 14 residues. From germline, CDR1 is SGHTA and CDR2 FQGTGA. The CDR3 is CASSLIVGTDTQYF.

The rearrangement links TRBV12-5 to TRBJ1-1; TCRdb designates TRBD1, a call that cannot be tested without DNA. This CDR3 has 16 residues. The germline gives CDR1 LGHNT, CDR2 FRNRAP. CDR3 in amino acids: CASGLAGGTGESGAFF.

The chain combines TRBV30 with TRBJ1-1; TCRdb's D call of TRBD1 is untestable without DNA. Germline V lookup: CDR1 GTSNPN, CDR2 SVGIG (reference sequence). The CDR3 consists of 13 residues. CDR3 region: CAWSPGEVTEAFF.

This chain's CDR3 is CAISDSGRSSGANVLTF. The chain couples TRBV10-3 to TRBJ2-6; TCRdb designates TRBD1, a call that cannot be tested without DNA. The CDR3 runs 17 residues. The germline V gene encodes CDR1 ENHRY and CDR2 SYGVKD.

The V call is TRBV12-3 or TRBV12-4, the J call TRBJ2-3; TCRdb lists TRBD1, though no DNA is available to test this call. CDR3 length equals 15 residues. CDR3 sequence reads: CASSFPTGPTDTQYF.

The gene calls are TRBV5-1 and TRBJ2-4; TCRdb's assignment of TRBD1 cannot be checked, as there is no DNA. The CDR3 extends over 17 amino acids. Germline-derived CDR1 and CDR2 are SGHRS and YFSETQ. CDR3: CASSGGQGVSAKNIQYF. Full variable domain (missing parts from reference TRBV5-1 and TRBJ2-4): KAGVTQTPRYLIKTRGQQVTLSCSPISGHRSVSWYQQTPGQGLQFLFEYFSETQRNKGNFPGRFSGRQFSNSRSEMNVSTLELGDSALYLCASSGGQGVSAKNIQYFGAGTRLSVL.

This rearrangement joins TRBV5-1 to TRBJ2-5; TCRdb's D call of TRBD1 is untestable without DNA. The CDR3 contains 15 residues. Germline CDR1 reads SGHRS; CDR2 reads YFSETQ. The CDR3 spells CASSVRVDGQETQYF. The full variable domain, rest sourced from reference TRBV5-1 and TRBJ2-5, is KAGVTQTPRYLIKTRGQQVTLSCSPISGHRSVSWYQQTPGQGLQFLFEYFSETQRNKGNFPGRFSGRQFSNSRSEMNVSTLELGDSALYLCASSVRVDGQETQYFGPGTRLLVL.

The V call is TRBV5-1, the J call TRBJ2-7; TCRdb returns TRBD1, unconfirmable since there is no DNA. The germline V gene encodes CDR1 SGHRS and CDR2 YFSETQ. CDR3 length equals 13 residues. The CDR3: CASSLGQGHEQYF.

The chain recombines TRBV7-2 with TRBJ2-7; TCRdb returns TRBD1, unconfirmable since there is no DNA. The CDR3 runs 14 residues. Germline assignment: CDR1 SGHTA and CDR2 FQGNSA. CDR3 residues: CASSLEGQSHEQYF.